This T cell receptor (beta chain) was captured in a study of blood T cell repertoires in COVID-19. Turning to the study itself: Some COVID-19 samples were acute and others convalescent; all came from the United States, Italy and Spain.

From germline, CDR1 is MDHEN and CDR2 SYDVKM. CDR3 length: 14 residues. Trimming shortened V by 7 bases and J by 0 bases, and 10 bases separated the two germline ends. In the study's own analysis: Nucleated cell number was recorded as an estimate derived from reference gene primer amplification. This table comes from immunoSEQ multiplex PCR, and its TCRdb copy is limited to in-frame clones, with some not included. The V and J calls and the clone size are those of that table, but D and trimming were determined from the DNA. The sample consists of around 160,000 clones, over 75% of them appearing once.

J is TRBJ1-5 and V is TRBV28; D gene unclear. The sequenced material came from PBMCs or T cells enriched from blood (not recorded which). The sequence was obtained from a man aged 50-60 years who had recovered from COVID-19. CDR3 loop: CASIAIYSNQPQHF. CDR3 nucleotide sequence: TGTGCCAGCATAGCGATATATAGCAATCAGCCCCAGCATTTT.